The 20 T cell receptor beta chains below were found in one sample sequenced in a study of CD8+ T cells in alopecia areata. Extraction of RNA preceded its reverse transcription into cDNA, which served as the sequencing template. This table comes from immunoSEQ multiplex PCR, and its TCRdb copy is limited to in-frame clones, with some not included. Of about 82,000 clones in the sample, roughly 51% were seen once. The source material was NKG2D-high CD8+ T cells sorted from blood. The receptors derive from a human donor with alopecia areata.

This clone was observed a handful of times. The chain couples TRBV29-1 to TRBJ1-2, with unresolved D. This CDR3 is 13 amino acids long. Germline V gives CDR1 SQVTM, CDR2 ANQGSEA. V lost 7 bases, J lost 2 bases, and 14 bases lay in between. The CDR3 sequence: CSAPSDGNYGYTF. CDR3 DNA: TGCAGCGCACCCTCGGACGGGAACTATGGCTACACCTTC.

Concerning this clone: Other DNA sequences from this sample encode an identical CDR3 as well. The genes are TRBV13 and TRBJ2-5, with D unclear. Trimming pared 1 base from V and 1 base from J, leaving 7 bases between. Germline V CDR1 and CDR2: PRHDT, FYEKMQ (reference sequence). The CDR3 contains 14 residues. The CDR3 nucleotides read TGTGCCAGCAGCTTAGTAGGCGCCCAAGAGACCCAGTACTTC. This encodes CASSLVGAQETQYF.

V is TRBV7-2 and J is TRBJ2-3; D remains unclear. Germline CDR1 reads SGHTA; CDR2 reads FQGNSA. With 8 bases removed from V and 1 base from J, the gap between germline ends came to 10 bases. The CDR3 has 13 amino acids. The CDR3 DNA is TGTGCCAGCCTAAGCAGCGGCACAGATACGCAGTATTTT. Its protein is CASLSSGTDTQYF.

This chain connects TRBV30 to TRBJ2-1; 8 bases agree with TRBD2. J was trimmed by 13 bases and V by 2 bases; bases with no gene match: 10. The CDR3 contains 13 residues. CDR1 and CDR2 (germline): GTSNPN, SVGIG (reference sequence). CDR3 DNA: TGTGCCTGGAGTTCCACTACTAGCGGCACCCAGTTCTTC. Protein product: CAWSSTTSGTQFF.

The CDR3 protein is CASSTADSSETQYF. Here the CDR3 DNA reads TGTGCCAGCAGCACGGCGGACAGTTCCGAGACCCAGTACTTC. The chain joins TRBV13 to TRBJ2-5; a weak D match, TRBD1 (6 bases). The V end lost 5 bases, the J end lost 5 bases, and 15 bases lay between the germline ends. The CDR3 contains 14 residues. The germline CDR1 and CDR2 sequences are PRHDT and FYEKMQ (reference sequence).

The chain links TRBV4-1 to TRBJ2-2; D is unresolved. The CDR3 contains 12 residues. V gave up 4 bases and J gave up 6 bases, with 6 bases separating them. Looked up from germline, CDR1 is MGHRA and CDR2 is YSYEKL. The CDR3 loop reads CASSPFPGELFF. Written as DNA, the CDR3 is TGCGCCAGCAGCCCCTTCCCCGGGGAGCTGTTTTTT.

The rearrangement uses TRBV2 and TRBJ2-6; TRBD2 might be the D (6 bases). Germline assignment: CDR1 SNHLY and CDR2 FYNNEI. Trimming pared 8 bases from V and 2 bases from J, leaving 13 bases between. The CDR3 loop spans 15 amino acids. The chain's CDR3 is CASYSWGAGANVLTF. The DNA for the CDR3 is TGTGCCAGCTACTCATGGGGGGCTGGGGCCAACGTCCTGACTTTC. Supplemented by reference TRBV2 and TRBJ2-6, the full variable domain reads EPEVTQTPSHQVTQMGQEVILRCVPISNHLYFYWYRQILGQKVEFLVSFYNNEISEKSEIFDDQFSVERPDGSNFTLKIRSTKLEDSAMYFCASYSWGAGANVLTFGAGSRLTVL.

This clone was observed a handful of times. The V and J genes are TRBV13 and TRBJ2-7, with a possible D match to TRBD2 (5 bases). Trimming removed 5 bases from V and 0 bases from J, with 11 bases in between. Looked up from germline, CDR1 is PRHDT and CDR2 is FYEKMQ (reference sequence). The CDR3 spans 14 residues. Here the CDR3 DNA reads TGTGCCAGCAGCGGCCCCGGGATCTCCTACGAGCAGTACTTC. Amino acid sequence: CASSGPGISYEQYF. The full variable domain, its missing parts supplied by reference TRBV13 and TRBJ2-7, is AAGVIQSPRHLIKEKRETATLKCYPIPRHDTVYWYQQGPGQDPQFLISFYEKMQSDKGSIPDRFSAQQFSDYHSELNMSSLELGDSALYFCASSGPGISYEQYFGPGTRLTVT.

The chain's CDR3 is CAWKRDSYEQYF. The CDR3 DNA is TGTGCCTGGAAGCGGGACTCCTACGAGCAGTACTTC. The chain carries TRBV30 and TRBJ2-7; 7 positions agree with TRBD2. CDR3 length: 12 amino acids. V trimming: 4 bases; J trimming: 0 bases; junction bases outside the gene matches: 0. From germline, CDR1 is GTSNPN and CDR2 SVGIG (reference sequence).

V and J are TRBV5-1 and TRBJ2-6, with TRBD1 matching 11 bases. Germline lookup yields CDR1 SGHRS and CDR2 YFSETQ. The CDR3 loop spans 18 amino acids. V shed 0 bases, J shed 2 bases, and the junction held 4 bases outside the gene matches. CDR3 nucleotides: TGCGCCAGCAGCTTGGTCGGGACAGGGGGGACTGGGGCCAACGTCCTGACTTTC. Its translation: CASSLVGTGGTGANVLTF.

This rearrangement joins TRBV28 to TRBJ2-5, with D perhaps TRBD2 (6 bases). V lost 3 bases and J lost 4, with 18 bases in between. Germline loops: CDR1 MDHEN, CDR2 SYDVKM. The CDR3 extends over 16 amino acids. Here the CDR3 DNA reads TGTGCCAGCAGTTTTAAGTCGTCTTTGGGGGGAGAGACCCAGTACTTC. Translation: CASSFKSSLGGETQYF.

In this sample, this clone turned up a few times. The rearrangement joins TRBV7-9 to TRBJ1-2; 7 bases match TRBD1. Germline CDR1 is SEHNR and CDR2 is FQNEAQ (reference sequence). CDR3 length: 13 residues. With 5 bases clipped from V and 4 bases from J, the junction kept 4 bases outside the gene matches. This CDR3 is CASSLGGPYGYTF. The DNA of the CDR3 is TGTGCCAGCAGCCTAGGGGGCCCCTATGGCTACACCTTC. The whole variable domain, remainder taken from reference TRBV7-9 and TRBJ1-2, is DTGVSQNPRHKITKRGQNVTFRCDPISEHNRLYWYRQTLGQGPEFLTYFQNEAQLEKSRLLSDRFSAERPKGSFSTLEIQRTEQGDSAMYLCASSLGGPYGYTFGSGTRLTVV.

The chain carries TRBV19 and TRBJ2-1; D not resolved. This CDR3 spans 13 amino acids. V gave up 4 bases and J gave up 6 bases, with 10 bases separating them. From germline, CDR1 is LNHDA and CDR2 SQIVND (reference sequence). In nucleotides, the CDR3 is TGTGCCAGTAGTACAAACACGGGCAATGAGCAGTTCTTC. Its translation: CASSTNTGNEQFF.

This chain joins TRBV29-1 and TRBJ1-1, with no clear D. The CDR3 has 12 amino acids. V lost 0 bases and J lost 7, with 9 bases in between. Germline CDR1 SQVTM, CDR2 ANQGSEA. CDR3 loop: CSVEDGSVEAFF. CDR3 sequence (DNA): TGCAGCGTTGAAGATGGGTCAGTTGAAGCTTTCTTT.

This clone was recorded a few times. The chain couples TRBV27 to TRBJ2-3; D unresolved. Per germline, CDR1 MNHEY and CDR2 SMNVEV (reference sequence). The CDR3 loop spans 13 amino acids. Trimming removed 5 bases from V and 6 bases from J, with 12 bases in between. The CDR3, as DNA: TGTGCCAGCAGTCCGATGTTGGGGGATACGCAGTATTTT. It specifies CASSPMLGDTQYF.

This chain connects TRBV6-6 to TRBJ2-1, with a weak D call TRBD1 (6 bases). With 3 bases removed from V and 5 bases from J, the gap between germline ends came to 8 bases. CDR1 is MNHNY and CDR2 is SVGAGI in the germline V gene (reference sequence). The CDR3 extends over 13 amino acids. The CDR3, as DNA: TGTGCCAGCAGTTATCCAGGGGACAATGAGCAGTTCTTC. Translation: CASSYPGDNEQFF.

V and J are TRBV10-1 and TRBJ1-1; weak D call: TRBD1 (5 bases). Germline V gene sequence: CDR1 WNHNN, CDR2 SYGVQD (reference sequence). There are 13 residues in the CDR3. V shed 6 bases and J shed 8 bases, with 16 bases lying between them. CDR3 protein: CASSLGPPGEAFF. The CDR3 DNA is TGCGCCAGCAGCCTCGGTCCCCCAGGGGAAGCTTTCTTT.

This clone was detected only a few times. V and J are TRBV30 and TRBJ1-1; D unclear. Trimming removed 5 bases from V and 6 bases from J, with 16 bases in between. CDR3 length: 13 amino acids. Germline loops: CDR1 GTSNPN, CDR2 SVGIG (reference sequence). The CDR3 loop is CAWCSGVTSEAFF. The CDR3 coding sequence is TGTGCCTGGTGCAGCGGGGTGACCTCTGAAGCTTTCTTT.

The chain carries TRBV29-1 and TRBJ1-1; no reliable D call. Trimming left V 7 bases short and J 6 bases short, with 6 bases between. The germline V gene has CDR1 SQVTM and CDR2 ANQGSEA. The length of the CDR3 is 9 residues. CDR3 nucleotides: TGCAGCGGGGAACCTGAAGCTTTCTTT. This sequence encodes CSGEPEAFF.

This chain connects TRBV27 to TRBJ1-2, with 7 nucleotides matching TRBD1. The CDR3 is 14 residues long. V shed 3 bases and J 5 bases; nucleotides not matched to a gene: 6. Germline lookup yields CDR1 MNHEY and CDR2 SMNVEV (reference sequence). As DNA, the CDR3 is TGTGCCAGCAGTTTTTCAGGGGGACGGTATGGCTACACCTTC. As protein: CASSFSGGRYGYTF.